This entry is about one TCR beta chain. This sample was taken from a study of blood T cell repertoires in COVID-19. As for the study in general: Specimens from acute and convalescent COVID-19 originated in the United States, Italy and Spain. Nucleic acid was either cDNA or gDNA, and it came from T cells, B-cell-depleted T cells, or PBMCs.

The protocol was immunoSEQ multiplex PCR, while the TCRdb copy is restricted to in-frame clones and leaves out a portion. The table lists fewer than 600,000 clones, 89% of them singletons, with around 0.95% in the top ten. Germline V gives CDR1 SGHRS, CDR2 YFSETQ. V trimming: 0 bases; J trimming: 7 bases; junction bases outside the gene matches: 21. CDR3 length: 20 residues. This TCR derives from a man aged 18-30 years with COVID-19, enrolled during active disease. Sequencing was done on a sample of peripheral blood. The chain has TRBV5-1 and TRBJ2-1; TRBD2 matches 8 bases. This CDR3 reads CASSLAGGVSGETRRNEQFF. The CDR3 DNA follows: TGCGCCAGCAGCTTGGCCGGAGGGGTTAGCGGGGAAACCCGAAGGAATGAGCAGTTCTTC.